This is a list of T cell receptor beta chains from one sample in a study of naive and memory T cell subsets. TCRdb analysed the UMI-ligation and nested PCR reads with MiXCR anew, one entry per CDR3 protein. The repertoire holds 75,000 to 85,000 distinct CDR3 sequences, about an eighth seen once, with roughly 0.9% in the top ten. Source material: central memory CD4+ T cells from blood. The receptor source for this set is a human donor in good health. Both conserved end residues are part of each CDR3.

v_call: TRBV12-3/TRBV12-4; j_call: TRBJ2-7; cdr3_aa: CASSFGDRGVSEQYF
v_call: TRBV14; j_call: TRBJ2-1; cdr3_aa: CASSQEARVQFF
v_call: TRBV3-1; j_call: TRBJ2-3; cdr3_aa: CASSQTLSGTDTQYF
v_call: TRBV12-3/TRBV12-4; j_call: TRBJ2-5; cdr3_aa: CASRSTSGAETQYF
v_call: TRBV20-1; j_call: TRBJ2-7; cdr3_aa: CSASHPSGPYEQYF
v_call: TRBV5-1; j_call: TRBJ2-7; cdr3_aa: CASMLGTDTYEQYF
v_call: TRBV12-3/TRBV12-4; j_call: TRBJ2-2; cdr3_aa: CASSLATWGGELFF
v_call: TRBV20-1; j_call: TRBJ2-3; cdr3_aa: CSAEGGDTQYF
v_call: TRBV6-5; j_call: TRBJ1-1; cdr3_aa: CASSYKGQRNTEAFF
v_call: TRBV20-1; j_call: TRBJ1-5; cdr3_aa: CSARLGAGNQPQHF
v_call: TRBV7-9; j_call: TRBJ1-1; cdr3_aa: CASSTRGRGVDTEAFF
v_call: TRBV5-1; j_call: TRBJ1-1; cdr3_aa: CASSFDSLNTEAFF
v_call: TRBV7-6; j_call: TRBJ2-4; cdr3_aa: CASSFGQGDIQYF
v_call: TRBV3-1; j_call: TRBJ1-1; cdr3_aa: CASSQGGAGPMNTEAFF
v_call: TRBV6-5; j_call: TRBJ1-1; cdr3_aa: CASTGPGQRGGTEAFF
v_call: TRBV5-1; j_call: TRBJ2-2; cdr3_aa: CASSLESGAVTRTGELFF
v_call: TRBV11-2; j_call: TRBJ2-1; cdr3_aa: CASSLVGGREQFF
v_call: TRBV27; j_call: TRBJ2-5; cdr3_aa: CASALLAGLLETQYF
v_call: TRBV7-6; j_call: TRBJ2-3; cdr3_aa: CASSLAGTSGRAGDTQYF
v_call: TRBV7-9; j_call: TRBJ1-1; cdr3_aa: CASSRRTTENTEAFF